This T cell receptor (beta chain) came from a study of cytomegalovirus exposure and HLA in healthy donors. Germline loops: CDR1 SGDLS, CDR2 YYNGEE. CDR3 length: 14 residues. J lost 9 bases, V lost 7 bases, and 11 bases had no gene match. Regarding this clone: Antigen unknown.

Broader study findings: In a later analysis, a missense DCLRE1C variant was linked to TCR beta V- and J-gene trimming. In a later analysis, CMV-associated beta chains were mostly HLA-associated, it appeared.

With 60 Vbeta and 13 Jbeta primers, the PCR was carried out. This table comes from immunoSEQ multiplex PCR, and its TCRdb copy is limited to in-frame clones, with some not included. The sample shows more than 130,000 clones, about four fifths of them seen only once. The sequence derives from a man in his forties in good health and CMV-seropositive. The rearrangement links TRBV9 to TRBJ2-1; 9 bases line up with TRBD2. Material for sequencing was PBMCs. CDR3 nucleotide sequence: TGTGCCAGCGCCGCGGTAGCGGGAGTCAGTGAGCAGTTCTTC. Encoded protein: CASAAVAGVSEQFF.